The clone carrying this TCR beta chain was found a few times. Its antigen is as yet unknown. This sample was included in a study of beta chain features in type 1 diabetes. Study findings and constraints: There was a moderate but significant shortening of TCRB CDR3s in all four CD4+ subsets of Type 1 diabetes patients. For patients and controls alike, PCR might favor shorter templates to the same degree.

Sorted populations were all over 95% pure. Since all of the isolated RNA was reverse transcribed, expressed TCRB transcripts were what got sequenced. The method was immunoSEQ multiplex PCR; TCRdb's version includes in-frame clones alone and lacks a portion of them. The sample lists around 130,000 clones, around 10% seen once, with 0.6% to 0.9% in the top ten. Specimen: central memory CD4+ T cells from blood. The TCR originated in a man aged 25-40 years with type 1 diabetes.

The CDR3 loop reads CASSLGLLNTEAFF. In DNA form, the CDR3 reads TGTGCCAGCAGCCTTGGACTCTTAAACACTGAAGCTTTCTTT. The chain links TRBV5-6 to TRBJ1-1; D is unclear. V lost 4 bases and J lost 2, with 12 bases in between. CDR3 length: 14 amino acids. In germline, CDR1 is SGHDT, CDR2 YYEEEE.